Given below is one TCR beta chain in context. The data derive from a study of blood T cell repertoires in COVID-19. Overall study: Researchers got acute and convalescent COVID-19 samples from the United States, Italy and Spain. PBMCs, B-cell-depleted T cells, or T cells were the source of the cDNA or gDNA that made up the material.

In the original analysis: Counts of nucleated cells, estimated from reference gene primer amplification, were obtained. The method was immunoSEQ multiplex PCR; TCRdb's version includes in-frame clones alone and lacks a portion of them. V and J calls and clone size are as listed in that table; D and trimming were resolved from the DNA. Found here are approximately 100,000 clones, less than 90% of them singletons; the top ten hold 15% to 20%. The CDR3 extends over 13 amino acids. V lost 2 bases, J lost 5 bases, and 3 bases stayed unmatched. Per the germline V gene, CDR1 is GTSNPN and CDR2 is SVGIG (reference sequence).

The V gene is TRBV30, the J gene TRBJ2-1; 7 nucleotides agree with TRBD1. Sequences were obtained from peripheral blood. The clonotype comes from a woman aged 55-70 years with acute or convalescent COVID-19. CDR3 amino acids: CAWSLGQNNEQFF. The DNA for the CDR3 is TGTGCCTGGAGTCTGGGACAGAACAATGAGCAGTTCTTC.